These 30 T cell receptor beta chains share one sample of origin, sequenced in a study of early T cells in non-severe SARS-CoV-2 infection. TCRdb called the 5' RACE reads again in MiXCR, with one record for every CDR3 protein. The table records some 100,000 distinct CDR3 sequences, about 15% of them present only once. The sample comprised whole blood. Receptor source: an adult who was a healthcare worker with PCR-confirmed SARS-CoV-2 infection or an uninfected control (not recorded which).

This clonotype was counted between two and nine times. This sequence joins TRBV3-1 and TRBJ1-5, with a weak D call TRBD1 (6 bases). The CDR3 has 14 amino acids. Trimming cost V 3 bases and J 1 base, with 7 bases left between them. Germline CDR1 LGHDT, CDR2 YNNKEL (reference sequence). The chain's CDR3 is CASSQGQSNQPQHF. CDR3 DNA sequence: TGTGCCAGCAGCCAGGGACAAAGCAATCAGCCCCAGCATTTT. The complete variable domain, with remaining parts taken from reference TRBV3-1 and TRBJ1-5, reads DTAVSQTPKYLVTQMGNDKSIKCEQNLGHDTMYWYKQDSKKFLKIMFSYNNKELIINETVPNRFSPKSPDKAHLNLHINSLELGDSAVYFCASSQGQSNQPQHFGDGTRLSIL.

This clonotype has just a few counts. The chain combines TRBV5-1 with TRBJ1-2, with D hard to call. CDR1 is SGHRS, CDR2 YFSETQ, per germline. The ends were cut back, 0 bases at V and 4 bases at J, with 7 bases in the middle. The CDR3 is made up of 13 amino acids. The CDR3 here is CASSLEQIYGYTF. CDR3 in DNA: TGCGCCAGCAGCTTGGAACAGATCTATGGCTACACCTTC.

The gene calls are TRBV6-1 and TRBJ1-3, with D unclear. Germline assignment: CDR1 MNHNS and CDR2 SASEGT. V shed 3 bases and J shed 2 bases, with 8 bases lying between them. This CDR3 spans 14 amino acids. The CDR3 loop reads CASSDIWTGNTIYF. The CDR3 coding sequence is TGTGCCAGCAGTGATATATGGACTGGAAACACCATATATTTT.

This clonotype turned up a few times. Written as DNA, the CDR3 is TGTGCCAGCAGCTTAGGACACTCCTATAATTCACCCCTCCACTTT. Translating it yields CASSLGHSYNSPLHF. V gene TRBV11-2 combines with J gene TRBJ1-6; D unresolved. V dropped 1 base and J dropped 0 bases, with 4 bases sitting between them. This CDR3 has 15 amino acids. The germline V gene encodes CDR1 SGHAT and CDR2 FQNNGV.

This clonotype was picked up a small number of times. The chain employs TRBV6-5 and TRBJ1-1; TRBD1 might be the D (6 bases). Germline assignment: CDR1 MNHEY and CDR2 SVGAGI. The CDR3 contains 15 residues. V lost 2 bases, J lost 0 bases, and 10 bases lay in between. The CDR3 spells CASSYQDRLNTEAFF. DNA of the CDR3: TGTGCCAGCAGTTACCAAGACAGGCTGAACACTGAAGCTTTCTTT.

This clonotype was seen only a few times. The rearrangement joins TRBV4-1 to TRBJ2-2; unclear D gene. The germline V gene has CDR1 MGHRA and CDR2 YSYEKL. Trimming removed 1 base from V and 3 bases from J, with 12 bases in between. The CDR3 is made up of 16 amino acids. In DNA form, the CDR3 reads TGCGCCAGCAGCCAAGCGGTAGGGATAGACACCGGGGAGCTGTTTTTT. This encodes CASSQAVGIDTGELFF.

This clonotype was counted only a few times. The rearrangement links TRBV7-8 to TRBJ2-7, with 10 bases aligning to TRBD2. CDR1 and CDR2 (germline): SGHVS, FQNEAQ. CDR3 length: 15 amino acids. V lost 5 bases, J lost 0 bases, and 4 bases stayed unmatched. This chain's CDR3 is CASSRAGGSSYEQYV. The CDR3, as DNA: TGTGCCAGCAGCCGAGCGGGGGGGAGCTCCTACGAGCAGTACGTC.

Ten or more counts support this clonotype. The rearrangement uses TRBV12-3 or TRBV12-4 and TRBJ2-1; D remains ambiguous. This CDR3 region has 12 residues. V was trimmed by 4 bases and J by 7 bases, leaving 8 bases between them. CDR3 DNA: TGTGCCAGCAGTTCAATCCTAAATGAGCAGTTCTTC. It yields the protein CASSSILNEQFF.

This chain links TRBV12-5 with TRBJ1-1; no firm D call. Germline CDR1 and CDR2: LGHNT and FRNRAP. The CDR3 has 13 amino acids. Trimming took off 8 bases at V and 1 base at J, with 11 bases between the two ends. CDR3 sequence reads: CASTPSWNTEAFF. The CDR3 bases are TGTGCTAGTACGCCGAGTTGGAACACTGAAGCTTTCTTT.

This clonotype was counted ten times or more. The rearrangement links TRBV2 to TRBJ1-4; D gene uncertain. There are 15 residues in the CDR3. Trimming stripped 6 bases from V and 1 base from J, with 12 bases between. CDR1 SNHLY and CDR2 FYNNEI come from the germline V gene. The CDR3 coding sequence is TGTGCCAGCAGCGAGGACGGTGGAACTAATGAAAAACTGTTTTTT. This gives the protein CASSEDGGTNEKLFF.

The chain couples TRBV5-1 to TRBJ1-2; unclear D gene. CDR3 length: 14 amino acids. The germline gives CDR1 SGHRS, CDR2 YFSETQ. The germline V and J ends were trimmed by 2 bases and 8 bases, with 16 bases remaining between them. CDR3: CASSLTQTGGGYTF. CDR3 nucleotides: TGCGCCAGCAGCTTAACCCAAACCGGCGGGGGCTACACCTTC. Using reference TRBV5-1 and TRBJ1-2 for the parts outside the CDR3, the full variable domain is KAGVTQTPRYLIKTRGQQVTLSCSPISGHRSVSWYQQTPGQGLQFLFEYFSETQRNKGNFPGRFSGRQFSNSRSEMNVSTLELGDSALYLCASSLTQTGGGYTFGSGTRLTVV.

This rearrangement joins TRBV18 to TRBJ2-7; tentative D call: TRBD2 (6 bases). The CDR3 extends over 15 amino acids. Trimming removed 6 bases from V and 2 bases from J, with 17 bases in between. Looked up from germline, CDR1 is KGHSH and CDR2 is LQKENI. The CDR3 loop reads CASSQAGGAAYEQYV. CDR3 DNA sequence: TGTGCCAGCTCGCAAGCGGGCGGGGCCGCCTACGAGCAGTACGTC.

V is TRBV5-1 and J is TRBJ2-3, with D perhaps matching TRBD1 or TRBD2 (6 bases each). This CDR3 contains 17 residues. Germline CDR1 is SGHRS and CDR2 is YFSETQ. The ends were cut back, 4 bases at V and 3 bases at J, with 21 bases in the middle. This CDR3 reads CASSPGPPGAGTDTQYF. CDR3 nucleotide sequence: TGCGCCAGCAGCCCTGGCCCTCCGGGGGCAGGGACAGATACGCAGTATTTT.

A remark on this clonotype: A read error may account for a junction end that differs from germline. V and J are TRBV6-6 and TRBJ1-4; D is unresolved. Germline-derived CDR1 and CDR2 are MNHNY and SVGAGI (reference sequence). The CDR3 length is 13 residues. The CDR3 sequence is CANSYSFGEKLFF. The DNA of the CDR3 is TGTGCCAACAGTTACTCGTTTGGGGAAAAACTGTTTTTT.

In this sample, this clonotype turned up many times. This chain's CDR3 is CAWSGGPTGGGSTEAFF. As DNA, the CDR3 is TGTGCCTGGAGTGGGGGACCCACAGGGGGTGGTAGCACTGAAGCTTTCTTT. V is TRBV30 and J is TRBJ1-1; 8 bases agree with TRBD1. The CDR3 has 17 residues. J lost 4 bases, V lost 1 base, and 14 bases had no gene match. The germline gives CDR1 GTSNPN, CDR2 SVGIG (reference sequence).

In DNA, the CDR3 is TGCAGTGCTAGAGCCCATACTAGCGGGGGGTCCTACGAGCAGTACGTC. Translation: CSARAHTSGGSYEQYV. The chain carries TRBV20-1 and TRBJ2-7; 12 nucleotides agree with TRBD2. Germline V gene sequence: CDR1 DFQATT, CDR2 SNEGSKA (reference sequence). V dropped 1 base and J dropped 1; count of bases not matched to a gene: 5. CDR3 size: 16 residues.

This sequence joins TRBV12-3 or TRBV12-4 and TRBJ2-3; D perhaps matches TRBD2 (5 bases). V was trimmed by 6 bases and J by 4 bases, leaving 11 bases between them. The CDR3 has 13 amino acids. As DNA, the CDR3 is TGTGCCAGCAGCTGGACTGAACCAGATACGCAGTATTTT. Amino acid sequence: CASSWTEPDTQYF.

Points on this clonotype: The junction departs from the called germline gene at one end, perhaps through a read error. The chain recombines TRBV6-1 with TRBJ2-2, with a possible D match to TRBD1 (6 bases). The CDR3 covers 13 residues. Germline V gene sequence: CDR1 MNHNS, CDR2 SASEGT. The CDR3 sequence: CASSEFGAGEMFF. DNA for the CDR3: TGTGCCAGCAGTGAATTTGGGGCAGGGGAGATGTTTTTT.

This clonotype has ten or more counts. The chain has TRBV7-3 and TRBJ1-4; perhaps TRBD1 as D (5 bases). The CDR3 consists of 15 residues. Germline loops: CDR1 SGHTA, CDR2 FQGTGA. The germline V and J ends were trimmed by 7 bases and 5 bases, with 17 bases remaining between them. The DNA of the CDR3 is TGTGCCAGCACCAACCGTGGGGGTTTGAATGAAAAACTGTTTTTT. It codes for CASTNRGGLNEKLFF. Using reference TRBV7-3 and TRBJ1-4 for the parts outside the CDR3, the full variable domain is GAGVSQTPSNKVTEKGKYVELRCDPISGHTALYWYRQSLGQGPEFLIYFQGTGAADDSGLPNDRFFAVRPEGSVSTLKIQRTERGDSAVYLCASTNRGGLNEKLFFGSGTQLSVL.

The rearrangement uses TRBV5-1 and TRBJ1-3; D unclear. Germline assignment: CDR1 SGHRS and CDR2 YFSETQ. CDR3 size: 17 residues. V was shortened by 0 bases and J by 0 bases, with 13 bases between the two germline ends. Here the CDR3 DNA reads TGCGCCAGCAGCTTGGTCAACAGTGGAGTCTCTGGAAACACCATATATTTT. Its protein product is CASSLVNSGVSGNTIYF.

CDR3 region: CASSSSRSAQETQYF. CDR3 nucleotides: TGTGCCAGCAGCTCCTCGAGGAGCGCCCAAGAGACCCAGTACTTC. This rearrangement joins TRBV11-3 to TRBJ2-5; D remains unclear. The germline V gene has CDR1 SGHNT and CDR2 YENEEA. The CDR3 is 15 residues long. V was pared by 4 bases and J by 1 base, with 13 bases between.

V is TRBV20-1 and J is TRBJ2-5; 8 bases are shared with TRBD2. The CDR3 extends over 17 amino acids. Germline values: CDR1 DFQATT, CDR2 SNEGSKA (reference sequence). With V trimmed by 6 bases and J by 2 bases, 17 bases remained unmatched. CDR3 DNA: TGCAGTGCCGATCCTAGCGGGCCTGAGGGGAGTCAAGAGACCCAGTACTTC. It yields the protein CSADPSGPEGSQETQYF.

This chain connects TRBV2 to TRBJ2-3; 7 bases match TRBD1. V lost 10 bases to trimming and J lost 7 bases; unmatched junction nucleotides: 14. CDR1 SNHLY and CDR2 FYNNEI come from the germline V gene. The CDR3 totals 14 residues. CDR3: CATADREPPYTQYF. CDR3 in DNA: TGTGCCACCGCCGACAGGGAGCCTCCTTATACGCAGTATTTT.

The V call is TRBV5-4, the J call TRBJ2-3; maybe TRBD1 (6 bases). CDR1 and CDR2 (germline): SGHNT, YYREEE (reference sequence). Trimming removed 1 base at V and 0 bases at J, with 9 bases between. The CDR3 contains 15 residues. The CDR3 loop is CASSLIQGSTDTQYF. The CDR3 DNA reads TGTGCCAGCAGCTTGATACAGGGAAGCACAGATACGCAGTATTTT.

This clonotype was recorded a few times. The chain has TRBV27 and TRBJ2-6; D unresolved. The CDR3 runs 15 residues. CDR1 is MNHEY and CDR2 is SMNVEV in the germline V gene (reference sequence). Trimming left V 3 bases short and J 3 bases short, with 9 bases between. CDR3 nucleotide sequence: TGTGCCAGCAGTTTCGGCAGACTTGGGGCCAACGTCCTGACTTTC. It is translated as CASSFGRLGANVLTF. Using reference TRBV27 and TRBJ2-6 for the parts outside the CDR3, the full variable domain is EAQVTQNPRYLITVTGKKLTVTCSQNMNHEYMSWYRQDPGLGLRQIYYSMNVEVTDKGDVPEGYKVSRKEKRNFPLILESPSPNQTSLYFCASSFGRLGANVLTFGAGSRLTVL.

This clonotype came up a few times. The chain joins TRBV29-1 to TRBJ2-1; 7 bases align to TRBD1. In germline, CDR1 is SQVTM, CDR2 ANQGSEA. J was trimmed by 0 bases and V by 2 bases; bases with no gene match: 4. This CDR3 has 15 amino acids. The CDR3 loop reads CSVEIRDSSYNEQFF. The CDR3 nucleotides are TGCAGCGTTGAAATAAGGGACAGCTCCTACAATGAGCAGTTCTTC.

The J gene is TRBJ1-5, the V gene TRBV6-5, with D tentatively TRBD1 (5 bases). The CDR3 length is 15 residues. The germline V and J ends were trimmed by 9 bases and 6 bases, with 21 bases remaining between them. The germline V gene has CDR1 MNHEY and CDR2 SVGAGI. The CDR3 here is CASRAMGRDGQPQHF. In nucleotides, the CDR3 is TGTGCCAGTCGAGCGATGGGCAGGGACGGTCAGCCCCAGCATTTT.

In its sample, this clonotype was seen many times. CDR3 in amino acids: CASSQDMCEQYV. Written as DNA, the CDR3 is TGTGCCAGCAGCCAAGATATGTGCGAGCAGTACGTC. J is TRBJ2-7 and V is TRBV4-2; the D is unclear. CDR1 and CDR2 from the germline V gene are LGHNA and YNFKEQ. This CDR3 region has 12 residues. V was clipped by 0 bases and J by 6 bases, with 6 bases between them.

There are many counts of this clonotype. J is TRBJ1-1 and V is TRBV7-2; unclear D gene. V was shortened by 1 base and J by 4 bases, with 10 bases between the two germline ends. This CDR3 spans 14 amino acids. Germline-derived CDR1 and CDR2 are SGHTA and FQGNSA. CDR3 DNA sequence: TGTGCCAGCAGCTTAGTGGAGGGCCTCACTGAAGCTTTCTTT. Translation: CASSLVEGLTEAFF.

This chain connects TRBV5-1 to TRBJ2-1; TRBD2 agrees at 12 bases. This CDR3 has 13 residues. The junction had 1 base not matched to a gene; V was cut back by 4 bases and J by 8 bases. The germline gives CDR1 SGHRS, CDR2 YFSETQ. As DNA, the CDR3 is TGCGCCAGCAGCCCTAGCGGGGGGGATGAGCAGTTCTTC. As protein: CASSPSGGDEQFF.